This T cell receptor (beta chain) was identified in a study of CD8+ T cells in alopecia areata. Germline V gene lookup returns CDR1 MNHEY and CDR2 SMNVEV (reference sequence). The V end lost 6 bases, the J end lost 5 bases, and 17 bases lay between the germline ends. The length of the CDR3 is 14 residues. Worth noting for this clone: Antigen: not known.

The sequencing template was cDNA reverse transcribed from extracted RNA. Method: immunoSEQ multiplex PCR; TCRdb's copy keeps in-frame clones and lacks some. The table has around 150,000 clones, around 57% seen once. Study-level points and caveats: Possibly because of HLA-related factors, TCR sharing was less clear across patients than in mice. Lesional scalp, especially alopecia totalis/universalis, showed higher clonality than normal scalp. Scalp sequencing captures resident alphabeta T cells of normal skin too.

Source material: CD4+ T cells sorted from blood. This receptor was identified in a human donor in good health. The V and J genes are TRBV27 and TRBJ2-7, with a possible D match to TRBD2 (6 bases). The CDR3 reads CASSPYGGKHEQYF. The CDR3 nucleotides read TGTGCCAGCAGCCCTTATGGAGGGAAGCACGAGCAGTACTTC.